Listed below are T cell receptor beta chains from one sample, sequenced in a study of blood T cell repertoires in COVID-19. Generated by immunoSEQ multiplex PCR, the TCRdb table keeps only in-frame clones and is missing some. The profile shows under 400,000 clones, 90% of them singletons. The sample comprised peripheral blood. These receptor sequences come from a man between 18 and 29 years old with active or convalescent COVID-19. Both conserved end residues are part of each CDR3. The order of the fields is J gene, V gene, D gene, clone size, CDR3 DNA, CDR3 protein. A D gene is named only where the DNA matches it firmly. The size field is filled for only some rows; it gives once, few, many or a size class.

>TRBJ1-2|TRBV7-3|TRBD1|.
TGTGCCAGCAGCTCGGCCGGGACAGGGGGGCCGAGCGGCTACACCTTC
CASSSAGTGGPSGYTF
>TRBJ2-7|TRBV7-2|.|once
TGTGCCAGCAGCAGCAGGGAGGCCTACGAGCAGTACTTC
CASSSREAYEQYF
>TRBJ2-7|TRBV7-2|TRBD1|.
TGTGCCAGCACCCCGGGACAGGGCTCCTACGAGCAGTACTTC
CASTPGQGSYEQYF
>TRBJ2-2|TRBV6-4|.|.
TGTGCCACCTCTCCGTACCCGGGAACCGGGGAGCTGTTTTTT
CATSPYPGTGELFF
>TRBJ2-7|TRBV28|.|.
TGTGCCAGCAGTCCTCGACAGGTTCGCTACGAGCAGTACTTC
CASSPRQVRYEQYF
>TRBJ1-2|TRBV6-6|.|.
TGTGCCAGCAGCCCCGTCGGTGGCTACACCTTC
CASSPVGGYTF
>TRBJ2-3|TRBV28|TRBD1|.
TGTGCCAGCAGTTTTCCCCTCGGGACAGAGTTCCCTTCCCCGCAGTATTTT
CASSFPLGTEFPSPQYF
>TRBJ1-5|TRBV2|TRBD1|.
TGTGCCAGCAGTGAAGCGAGGTCGGGACAGGGATTCTTACCCCAGCATTTT
CASSEARSGQGFLPQHF
>TRBJ2-1|TRBV6-2/TRBV6-3|.|.
TGTGCCAGCAGTTCCGCGACAGGTTACAATGAGCAGTTCTTC
CASSSATGYNEQFF
>TRBJ2-2|TRBV18|.|once
TGTGCCAGCTCACCGGGGGGCGGGGAGCTGTTTTTT
CASSPGGGELFF
>TRBJ1-2|TRBV6-6|.|.
TGTGCCAGCATCAAAGACAGTAACTATGGCTACACCTTC
CASIKDSNYGYTF
>TRBJ1-2|TRBV5-1|TRBD1|.
TGCGCCAGCGCTCGGACAGGGTTCGATGGCTACACCTTC
CASARTGFDGYTF
>TRBJ2-1|TRBV4-2|.|.
TGTGCCAGCAGCCACTGGAGAGCCTACAATGAGCAGTTCTTC
CASSHWRAYNEQFF
>TRBJ2-7|TRBV10-2|.|.
TGCGCCAGCAGACTAAACTACGAGCAGTACTTC
CASRLNYEQYF
>TRBJ1-1|TRBV28|TRBD1|.
TGTGCCAGCAGTGGGACAGGGGCGAACACTGAAGCTTTCTTT
CASSGTGANTEAFF
>TRBJ1-3|TRBV11-2|.|.
TGTGCCAGCAGCTTAGACAGGCTCTCGGATGGAAACACCATATATTTT
CASSLDRLSDGNTIYF
>TRBJ1-5|TRBV19|.|few
TGTGCCAGTAGTATAAACAGGTGGGAGGGGCAGCCCCAGCATTTT
CASSINRWEGQPQHF
>TRBJ2-3|TRBV5-8|TRBD2|once
TGTGCCAGCAGCTCGGGACTAGCGGGGTGGCCTGGCACAGATACGCAGTATTTT
CASSSGLAGWPGTDTQYF
>TRBJ2-2|TRBV25-1|.|many
TGTGCCAGCAGTGAAGCCGCAGACACCGGGGAGCTGTTTTTT
CASSEAADTGELFF
>TRBJ1-2|TRBV20-1|.|.
TGCAGTGCTAAATCTTATGGCTACACCTTC
CSAKSYGYTF
>TRBJ1-1|TRBV9|.|.
TGTGCCAGCAGCGTAGAGGACACGAACACTGAAGCTTTCTTT
CASSVEDTNTEAFF
>TRBJ2-7|TRBV28|.|.
TGTGCCAGCAGTACCAGGATTCCCACCTACGAGCAGTACTTC
CASSTRIPTYEQYF
>TRBJ2-7|TRBV7-7|.|.
TGTGCCAGCAGCTTAGCCCAGGGGAACGAGCAGTACTTC
CASSLAQGNEQYF
>TRBJ1-2|TRBV7-9|.|.
TGTGCCAGCAGCTTAACGGGGTCGGTCGACTATGGCTACACCTTC
CASSLTGSVDYGYTF
>TRBJ1-1|TRBV28|.|.
TGTGCCAGCAGCACAGGGCGGACTGAAGCTTTCTTT
CASSTGRTEAFF
>TRBJ2-1|TRBV24-1|TRBD2|.
TGTGCCACCAGTGATTCCAGCGGGAGGTTAAGTAATGAGCAGTTCTTC
CATSDSSGRLSNEQFF
>TRBJ1-2|TRBV19|.|.
TGTGCCAGTACTACGGGAAACTATGGCTACACCTTC
CASTTGNYGYTF
>TRBJ1-2|TRBV24-1|.|.
TGTGCCACCAGTGATTTAGCCAGGTCCAATGGCTACACCTTC
CATSDLARSNGYTF
>TRBJ2-7|TRBV5-1|.|.
TGCGCCAGCAGCTTTTTAGAAGGGAGGAGTTCCGAGCAGTACTTC
CASSFLEGRSSEQYF
>TRBJ2-7|TRBV7-8|TRBD1|.
TGTGCCAGCAGCTTAGTCGATGGGACAGGGCTGGGAGAGCAGTACTTC
CASSLVDGTGLGEQYF
>TRBJ2-3|TRBV7-2|.|.
TGTGCCAGCAGCTTTAGGAGGGGGCTAGTAGATACGCAGTATTTT
CASSFRRGLVDTQYF
>TRBJ1-1|TRBV5-1|TRBD1|.
TGCGCCAGCAGCCGACAGGGAACCATTCAAGGCACTGAAGCTTTCTTT
CASSRQGTIQGTEAFF
>TRBJ1-5|TRBV27|.|.
TGTGCCAGCAGCCTGGGGGGACCCGATCAGCCCCAGCATTTT
CASSLGGPDQPQHF
>TRBJ1-6|TRBV9|.|.
TGTGCCAGCAGCTACCGGGCCCAGGGTTCACCCCTCCACTTT
CASSYRAQGSPLHF
>TRBJ2-6|TRBV7-3|TRBD1|few
TGTGCCAGCAGCGCCTACCGGGACAGGGCCAACTCTGGGGCCAACGTGCTGACTTTC
CASSAYRDRANSGANVLTF
>TRBJ2-3|TRBV9|TRBD2|.
TGTGCCAGCAGCGAAGGACTAGCGGGGGGGCAGCGTGGAACAGATACGCAGTATTTT
CASSEGLAGGQRGTDTQYF
>TRBJ2-2|TRBV7-6|TRBD1|.
TGTGCCAGCAGCTTAGGTGACAGGGGGTACACCGGGGAGCTGTTTTTT
CASSLGDRGYTGELFF
>TRBJ2-1|TRBV28|.|.
TGTGCCAGCAGTTTAGCGGGCTATCTGTACAATGAGCAGTTCTTC
CASSLAGYLYNEQFF
>TRBJ2-2|TRBV29-1|TRBD1|once
TGCAGCGTTCTAGGGACAGTAAACACCGGGGAGCTGTTTTTT
CSVLGTVNTGELFF
>TRBJ2-3|TRBV6-2/TRBV6-3|TRBD1|.
TGTGCCAGCAGTTTGGGACAGGGACACACAGATACGCAGTATTTT
CASSLGQGHTDTQYF
>TRBJ1-5|TRBV27|.|.
TGTGCCAGCAGTTTGCTTCCAGTTGGAGGGGATCAGCCCCAGCATTTT
CASSLLPVGGDQPQHF
>TRBJ1-1|TRBV28|.|.
TGTGCCAGCAGTCGAGCGGTTGTGGAAGCTTTCTTT
CASSRAVVEAFF
>TRBJ2-5|TRBV7-6|TRBD2|.
TGTGCCAGCAGCTTCCCCTCTGGTGGACTAGCAAGGGTGGAGACCCAGTACTTC
CASSFPSGGLARVETQYF
>TRBJ2-7|TRBV7-2|TRBD1|few
TGTGCCAGCAGCAGGGACAGGGTCAACGAGCAGTACTTC
CASSRDRVNEQYF
>TRBJ2-1|TRBV14|TRBD2|.
TGTGCCAGCAGCCACCGGACTAGGGCTGGTTACAATGAGCAGTTCTTC
CASSHRTRAGYNEQFF
>TRBJ1-1|TRBV12-5|TRBD1|.
TGTGCTAGTGGTTCGGAAACAGGGGATCACACTGAAGCTTTCTTT
CASGSETGDHTEAFF
>TRBJ2-1|TRBV6-5|.|.
TGTGCCAGCAGCAGGGGCAGGGTAGGATACAATGAGCAGTTCTTC
CASSRGRVGYNEQFF